The subject of this entry is one TCR beta chain. The antigen remains unidentified. This specimen comes from a study of CD8 T cells in Susac syndrome. V dropped 2 bases and J dropped 2 bases, with 8 bases sitting between them. Germline CDR1 is SGHNT and CDR2 is YYREEE (reference sequence). This CDR3 is built from 13 residues. Isolation of CD8+ and CD4+ T cells was performed negatively, whereas enrichment of TEMRA cells was done by FACS. A quantity of about 0.5 to 1 ug RNA underwent reverse transcription using random hexamers. Across 54 Vbeta and 13 Jbeta, TCR beta CDR3 was amplified with immunoSEQ multiplex PCR. Using its own MiXCR run on the immunoSEQ multiplex PCR reads, TCRdb lists one record per CDR3 protein. The sample lists about 80,000 distinct CDR3 sequences, 94% occurring once. General study points: In total CD8+ repertoires, around 17 Susac-specific public clones were detected, and CD8+ TEMRA repertoires contained five.

This chain uses TRBV5-4 with TRBJ2-7; D is undetermined. The receptor's source is a human donor with Susac syndrome. Source material: CD8+ T cells from PBMCs. CDR3 region: CASSFGRAYEQYF. In DNA form, the CDR3 reads TGTGCCAGCAGCTTCGGACGTGCCTACGAGCAGTACTTC.